The next 31 T cell receptor beta chains were all read from a single sample in a study of a mutant IDH1 vaccine in newly diagnosed glioma. Sample time point: week 35, safety follow-up. The content of each vaccine dose was 300 ug of mutant IDH1 20-mer peptide, and topical imiquimod accompanied it. These receptors lack a known antigen. Libraries were prepared by immunoSEQ multiplex PCR; TCRdb keeps only in-frame clonotypes and omits some of them. The sample carries fewer than 90,000 clones, approximately 84% recorded once. The sequencing used PBMCs, collected from a glioma patient whose treatment included an IDH1 peptide vaccine. These TCRs come from a man between 18 and 29 years old with glioma.

The rearrangement joins TRBV30 to TRBJ1-3; D is uncertain. The V and J ends lost 8 bases and 2 bases respectively, with 19 bases between them. This CDR3 contains 15 residues. Germline V gene sequence: CDR1 GTSNPN, CDR2 SVGIG (reference sequence). The CDR3 bases are TGTGCCACCGGGGAACACCGGAGGGCTGGAAACACCATATATTTT. Its protein is CATGEHRRAGNTIYF.

The gene calls are TRBV5-4 and TRBJ1-1; D is undetermined. V was trimmed by 2 bases and J by 0 bases, leaving 8 bases between them. Germline V gives CDR1 SGHNT, CDR2 YYREEE (reference sequence). The CDR3 runs 14 residues. For the CDR3, the DNA is TGTGCCAGCAGCTTCCGTCCCATGAACACTGAAGCTTTCTTT. It codes for CASSFRPMNTEAFF.

The sample holds a few counts of this clone. DNA for the CDR3: TGTGCCAGCAGCTTATGGCAGCTCAGTAACTATGGCTACACCTTC. Translation: CASSLWQLSNYGYTF. This chain connects TRBV7-9 to TRBJ1-2; D gene uncertain. The germline V and J ends were trimmed by 2 bases and 1 base, with 11 bases remaining between them. This CDR3 is built from 15 residues. Germline assignment: CDR1 SEHNR and CDR2 FQNEAQ (reference sequence).

The genes are TRBV21-1 and TRBJ1-1; the table's D gene call, TRBD1, was not cross checked with the DNA. TRBV21-1 is described as a pseudogene. This CDR3 comprises 15 residues. The CDR3 is CASLLPGQPNTEAFF. CDR3 coding DNA: TGTGCCAGCCTTCTTCCGGGACAGCCGAACACTGAAGCTTTCTTT.

The J gene is TRBJ2-2, the V gene TRBV4-3; TRBD1 might be the D (5 bases). CDR1 is LGHNA and CDR2 is YSLEER in the germline V gene. The CDR3 spans 18 residues. Trimming took off 4 bases at V and 0 bases at J, with 18 bases between the two ends. This CDR3 is CASSRKGVQGSNTGELFF. Written as DNA, the CDR3 is TGCGCCAGCAGCCGAAAAGGGGTTCAGGGTTCGAACACCGGGGAGCTGTTTTTT.

The CDR3 sequence is CASSLPRGPMNTEAFF. Written as DNA, the CDR3 is TGTGCCAGCAGTCTTCCAAGGGGACCAATGAACACTGAAGCTTTCTTT. V and J are TRBV2 and TRBJ1-1; perhaps TRBD1 as D (5 bases). Germline V gene sequence: CDR1 SNHLY, CDR2 FYNNEI. CDR3 length: 16 amino acids. V gave up 5 bases and J gave up 0 bases, with 16 bases separating them.

The chain is built from TRBV11-2 and TRBJ2-2, with D perhaps matching TRBD2 (5 bases). The germline V gene has CDR1 SGHAT and CDR2 FQNNGV. V was clipped by 10 bases and J by 7 bases, with 19 bases between them. The CDR3 extends over 14 amino acids. Here the CDR3 reads CATTYGIRDGELFF. CDR3 DNA sequence: TGTGCCACCACCTACGGGATACGAGACGGGGAGCTGTTTTTT.

This chain links TRBV5-6 with TRBJ1-5; 7 bases agree with TRBD1. The junction had 10 bases not matched to a gene; V was cut back by 3 bases and J by 1 base. Germline V gene data show CDR1 as SGHDT and CDR2 as YYEEEE. CDR3 size: 17 residues. The CDR3 here is CASSSSKQGLSNQPQHF. CDR3 nucleotide sequence: TGTGCCAGCAGCTCCTCTAAACAGGGGCTCAGCAATCAGCCCCAGCATTTT.

The gene calls are TRBV7-2 and TRBJ2-1, with D perhaps matching TRBD2 (5 bases). Germline V gives CDR1 SGHTA, CDR2 FQGNSA. V shed 0 bases and J shed 7 bases, with 16 bases lying between them. CDR3 size: 16 residues. The CDR3 protein is CASSLAAGKNGNEQFF. The CDR3 DNA is TGTGCCAGCAGCTTAGCGGCGGGTAAGAATGGGAATGAGCAGTTCTTC.

This clone occurred a few times. V and J are TRBV7-9 and TRBJ1-4; TRBD1 might be the D (6 bases). The ends were cut back, 2 bases at V and 4 bases at J, with 11 bases in the middle. This CDR3 contains 15 residues. Germline CDR1 and CDR2: SEHNR and FQNEAQ (reference sequence). Here the CDR3 DNA reads TGTGCCAGCAGCTTACCGGGACAACATAATGAAAAACTGTTTTTT. This codes for CASSLPGQHNEKLFF.

This rearrangement joins TRBV27 to TRBJ2-7; the match to TRBD2 covers 13 bases. The CDR3 covers 15 residues. V gave up 2 bases and J gave up 9 bases; unmatched junction bases: 7. CDR1 and CDR2 from the germline V gene are MNHEY and SMNVEV (reference sequence). CDR3 bases: TGTGCCAGCAGTTTACGTCAAGGACTAGCGGGAGTGCAGTACTTC. Amino acid sequence: CASSLRQGLAGVQYF.

This chain joins TRBV9 and TRBJ2-7; maybe TRBD2 (6 bases). This CDR3 has 15 amino acids. V lost 4 bases, J lost 3 bases, and 17 bases lay in between. From germline, CDR1 is SGDLS and CDR2 YYNGEE. The CDR3 DNA is TGTGCCAGCAGCCCGGGACTCGTACTTGGCTACGAGCAGTACTTC. As protein: CASSPGLVLGYEQYF.

This chain links TRBV27 with TRBJ2-1, with 8 bases identical to TRBD1. The germline gives CDR1 MNHEY, CDR2 SMNVEV (reference sequence). Trimming removed 6 bases from V and 15 bases from J; junction bases left unmatched: 13. CDR3 length equals 13 residues. CDR3 nucleotide sequence: TGTGCCAGCAGCCCATACTTCAGGGGGCCACGGTTCTTC. This encodes CASSPYFRGPRFF.

The chain has TRBV30 and TRBJ1-1; D gene unclear. Trimming cost V 4 bases and J 2 bases, with 11 bases left between them. The CDR3 sequence is 13 residues long. Germline V gene sequence: CDR1 GTSNPN, CDR2 SVGIG (reference sequence). CDR3 amino acids: CAWNPLSNTEAFF. CDR3 nucleotides: TGTGCCTGGAACCCGCTGAGCAACACTGAAGCTTTCTTT.

This clone appeared a few times. V gene TRBV18 combines with J gene TRBJ1-1; D gene unclear. Between the trimmed V and J ends, which lost 6 bases and 8 bases, there was a span of 16 bases. The CDR3 length is 13 residues. Germline CDR1 and CDR2: KGHSH and LQKENI. CDR3 sequence (DNA): TGTGCCAGCTCCCGCAATGTCGGGGAAGAAGCTTTCTTT. It codes for CASSRNVGEEAFF.

This rearrangement joins TRBV7-2 to TRBJ2-5; D is unresolved. The CDR3 spans 15 residues. V was shortened by 7 bases and J by 1 base, with 16 bases between the two germline ends. Germline-derived CDR1 and CDR2 are SGHTA and FQGNSA. CDR3 sequence reads: CASTQLRHPQETQYF. Written as DNA, the CDR3 is TGTGCCAGCACCCAACTTCGACACCCCCAAGAGACCCAGTACTTC.

This chain joins TRBV7-2 and TRBJ1-2; no definite D call. From germline, CDR1 is SGHTA and CDR2 FQGNSA. Trimming took off 0 bases at V and 5 bases at J, with 4 bases between the two ends. CDR3 length equals 12 residues. The chain's CDR3 is CASSLAGYGYTF. The CDR3 coding sequence is TGTGCCAGCAGCTTAGCTGGGTATGGCTACACCTTC.

This clone was found a few times. The chain combines TRBV4-1 with TRBJ1-1; 8 positions agree with TRBD1. Germline V gene sequence: CDR1 MGHRA, CDR2 YSYEKL. J gave up 6 bases and V 3 bases, and 15 bases lay outside the gene matches. The CDR3 extends over 17 amino acids. CDR3 in amino acids: CASSHADRGWGAPEAFF. The CDR3 DNA is TGCGCCAGCAGCCATGCAGACAGGGGATGGGGGGCCCCTGAAGCTTTCTTT.

This sequence joins TRBV13 and TRBJ1-1; no reliable D call. The germline V and J ends were trimmed by 3 bases and 1 base, with 15 bases remaining between them. In germline, CDR1 is PRHDT, CDR2 FYEKMQ (reference sequence). The CDR3 consists of 16 residues. The CDR3 reads CASSFLEAGANTEAFF. In DNA, the CDR3 is TGTGCCAGCAGCTTTTTGGAGGCCGGAGCGAACACTGAAGCTTTCTTT. Filled out from reference TRBV13 and TRBJ1-1, the complete variable domain reads AAGVIQSPRHLIKEKRETATLKCYPIPRHDTVYWYQQGPGQDPQFLISFYEKMQSDKGSIPDRFSAQQFSDYHSELNMSSLELGDSALYFCASSFLEAGANTEAFFGQGTRLTVV.

This chain links TRBV7-2 with TRBJ1-4; TRBD1 is a possible D gene (6 bases). CDR1 is SGHTA and CDR2 is FQGNSA in the germline V gene. The CDR3 runs 14 residues. Trimming removed 2 bases at V and 10 bases at J, with 14 bases between. CDR3 coding DNA: TGTGCCAGCAGCTTATACCGGGGGCCTGGAAAACTGTTTTTT. The encoded protein is CASSLYRGPGKLFF.

The chain is built from TRBV7-2 and TRBJ1-4; tentatively, D is TRBD1 (5 bases). The V and J ends lost 6 bases and 5 bases respectively, with 13 bases between them. Germline V gives CDR1 SGHTA, CDR2 FQGNSA. CDR3 length equals 14 residues. As DNA, the CDR3 is TGTGCCAGCAGGCCGACAGCGCTCAATGAAAAACTGTTTTTT. Its protein product is CASRPTALNEKLFF.

This chain links TRBV10-3 with TRBJ2-7, with TRBD1 matching 9 bases. Trimming took 2 bases from V and 4 from J; bases not matched to a gene: 3. CDR1 ENHRY and CDR2 SYGVKD come from the germline V gene. The CDR3 loop spans 14 amino acids. Here the CDR3 DNA reads TGTGCCATCAGTGAGACAGGGGGCAGATACGAGCAGTACTTC. Protein sequence: CAISETGGRYEQYF.

In this sample, this clone turned up once. The J gene is TRBJ2-1, the V gene TRBV4-2; 7 bases match TRBD2. There are 16 residues in the CDR3. Germline values: CDR1 LGHNA, CDR2 YNFKEQ. The ends lost 1 base at V and 2 bases at J; junction bases unmatched: 5. This chain's CDR3 is CASSQVASGTYNEQFF. CDR3 nucleotides: TGTGCCAGCAGCCAAGTGGCTAGCGGCACCTACAATGAGCAGTTCTTC.

CDR3 bases: TGCGCCAGCAGCCTCAGACAGGGAAGGGGTTCACCCCTCCACTTT. Translated: CASSLRQGRGSPLHF. This rearrangement joins TRBV4-1 to TRBJ1-6; 7 bases are shared with TRBD1. CDR1 and CDR2 (germline): MGHRA, YSYEKL. The CDR3 consists of 15 residues. Trimming removed 4 bases from V and 9 bases from J; junction bases left unmatched: 9.

The chain joins TRBV19 to TRBJ2-1; weak D call: TRBD1 (6 bases). Germline lookup yields CDR1 LNHDA and CDR2 SQIVND (reference sequence). The CDR3 length is 17 residues. V lost 2 bases to trimming and J lost 7 bases, with 21 bases between them. The CDR3 is CASSINPPATRGNEQFF. As DNA, the CDR3 is TGTGCCAGTAGTATAAACCCCCCGGCCACTAGGGGGAATGAGCAGTTCTTC.

V gene TRBV11-1 combines with J gene TRBJ2-2; 11 bases are a match to TRBD2. Trimming removed 4 bases from V and 5 bases from J; junction bases left unmatched: 3. There are 15 residues in the CDR3. Germline CDR1 is SGHAT and CDR2 is FQDESV (reference sequence). The CDR3: CASSSVAGGTGELFF. CDR3 DNA sequence: TGTGCCAGCAGCTCAGTAGCGGGAGGGACCGGGGAGCTGTTTTTT.

The J gene is TRBJ1-5, the V gene TRBV28, with no clear D. The CDR3 covers 13 residues. CDR1 and CDR2 (germline): MDHEN, SYDVKM. V lost 1 base and J lost 7, with 8 bases in between. The CDR3 DNA reads TGTGCCAGCAGTTTATTAGAGGGACAGCCCCAGCATTTT. This sequence encodes CASSLLEGQPQHF. The full variable domain, completed using reference TRBV28 and TRBJ1-5, is DVKVTQSSRYLVKRTGEKVFLECVQDMDHENMFWYRQDPGLGLRLIYFSYDVKMKEKGDIPEGYSVSREKKERFSLILESASTNQTSMYLCASSLLEGQPQHFGDGTRLSIL.

This rearrangement joins TRBV19 to TRBJ2-7; D is undetermined. CDR3 size: 13 residues. V dropped 5 bases and J dropped 1 base, with 9 bases sitting between them. Germline CDR1 and CDR2: LNHDA and SQIVND (reference sequence). The CDR3, as DNA: TGTGCCAGTAGTGCCTCCATATCCTACGAGCAGTACTTC. Encoded protein: CASSASISYEQYF. Together with reference TRBV19 and TRBJ2-7, the CDR3 gives the full variable domain: DGGITQSPKYLFRKEGQNVTLSCEQNLNHDAMYWYRQDPGQGLRLIYYSQIVNDFQKGDIAEGYSVSREKKESFPLTVTSAQKNPTAFYLCASSASISYEQYFGPGTRLTVT.

The chain joins TRBV18 to TRBJ2-7, with TRBD1 as a possible D gene (6 bases). CDR3 size: 14 residues. V was shortened by 2 bases and J by 2 bases, with 10 bases between the two germline ends. CDR1 and CDR2 from the germline V gene are KGHSH and LQKENI. The CDR3 sequence is CASSPDQGPYEQYF. CDR3 nucleotides: TGTGCCAGCTCACCAGACCAGGGGCCCTACGAGCAGTACTTC.

V and J are TRBV15 and TRBJ1-5; 8 positions agree with TRBD1. Germline V gives CDR1 LNHNV, CDR2 YYDKDF (reference sequence). V lost 5 bases, J lost 7 bases, and 13 bases stayed unmatched. The CDR3 has 16 amino acids. The CDR3 is CATSRRPGTGVQPQHF. The CDR3 nucleotides are TGTGCCACCAGCCGACGCCCCGGGACAGGTGTCCAGCCCCAGCATTTT.

The CDR3 is CASSQRAGGNTGELFF. CDR3 DNA sequence: TGCGCCAGCAGCCAAAGGGCTGGGGGGAACACCGGGGAGCTGTTTTTT. The chain uses TRBV4-3 and TRBJ2-2; D may be TRBD1 or TRBD2 (5 bases each). Germline-derived CDR1 and CDR2 are LGHNA and YSLEER. The CDR3 has 16 residues. The V end was cut by 2 bases, the J end by 1 base, with 11 bases between.